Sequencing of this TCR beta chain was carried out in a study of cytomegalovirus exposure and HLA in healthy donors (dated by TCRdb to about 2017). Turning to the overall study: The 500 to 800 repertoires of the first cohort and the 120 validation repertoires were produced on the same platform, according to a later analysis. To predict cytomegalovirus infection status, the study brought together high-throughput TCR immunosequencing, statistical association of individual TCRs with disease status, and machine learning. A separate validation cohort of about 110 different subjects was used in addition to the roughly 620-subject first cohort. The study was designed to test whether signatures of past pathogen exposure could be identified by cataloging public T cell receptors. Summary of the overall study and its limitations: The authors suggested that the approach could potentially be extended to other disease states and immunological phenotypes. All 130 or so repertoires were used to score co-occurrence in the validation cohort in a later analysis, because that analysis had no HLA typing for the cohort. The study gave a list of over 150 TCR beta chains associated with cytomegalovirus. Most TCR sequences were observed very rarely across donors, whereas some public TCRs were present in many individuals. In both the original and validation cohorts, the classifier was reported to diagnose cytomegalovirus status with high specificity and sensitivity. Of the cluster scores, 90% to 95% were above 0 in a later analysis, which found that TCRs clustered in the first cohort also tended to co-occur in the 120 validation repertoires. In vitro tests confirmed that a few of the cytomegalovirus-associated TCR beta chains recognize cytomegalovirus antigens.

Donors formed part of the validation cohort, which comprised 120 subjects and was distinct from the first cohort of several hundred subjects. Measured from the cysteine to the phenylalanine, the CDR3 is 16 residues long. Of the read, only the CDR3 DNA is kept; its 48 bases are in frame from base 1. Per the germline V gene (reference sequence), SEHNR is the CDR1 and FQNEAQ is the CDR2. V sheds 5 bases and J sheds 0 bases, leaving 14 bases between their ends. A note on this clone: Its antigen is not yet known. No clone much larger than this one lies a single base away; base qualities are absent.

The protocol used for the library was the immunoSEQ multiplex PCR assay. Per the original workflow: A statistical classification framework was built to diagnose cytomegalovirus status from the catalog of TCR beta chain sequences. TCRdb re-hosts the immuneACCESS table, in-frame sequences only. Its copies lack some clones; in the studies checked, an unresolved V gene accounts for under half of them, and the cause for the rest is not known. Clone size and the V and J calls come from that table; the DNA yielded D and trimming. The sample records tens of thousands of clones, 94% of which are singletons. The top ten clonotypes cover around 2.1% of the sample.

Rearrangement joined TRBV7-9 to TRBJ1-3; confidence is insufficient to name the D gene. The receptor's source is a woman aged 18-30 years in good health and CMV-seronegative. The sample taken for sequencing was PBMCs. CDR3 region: CASSRLAGSSGNTIYF. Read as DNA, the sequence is TGTGCCAGCAGCCGCCTGGCCGGGAGCTCTGGAAACACCATATATTTT.